Each of the 22 T cell receptor beta chains below was sequenced from the same sample in a study of beta chain features in type 1 diabetes. All of the isolated RNA was reverse transcribed, so expressed TCRB transcripts were sequenced. TCRdb's copy holds only in-frame clones and misses some; the assay was immunoSEQ multiplex PCR. Here the sample spans under 300,000 clones, 25% to 30% being singletons. The sample consisted of central memory CD4+ T cells from blood. The receptors derive from a young man in good health.

The V call is TRBV7-8, the J call TRBJ2-3; maybe TRBD1 (6 bases). The V end lost 6 bases, the J end lost 5 bases, and 9 bases lay between the germline ends. This CDR3 comprises 12 residues. CDR1 SGHVS and CDR2 FQNEAQ come from the germline V gene. CDR3 nucleotide sequence: TGTGCCAGCAGGACAGGTATAGATACGCAGTATTTT. Translation: CASRTGIDTQYF.

V is TRBV27 and J is TRBJ2-7; weak D call: TRBD2 (6 bases). Germline assignment: CDR1 MNHEY and CDR2 SMNVEV (reference sequence). V was clipped by 6 bases and J by 6 bases, with 21 bases between them. The CDR3 has 15 amino acids. The DNA for the CDR3 is TGTGCCAGCAGCCCCACTAGGCGGGATCGGAGCGAGCAGTACTTC. This codes for CASSPTRRDRSEQYF.

This clone was counted only a few times. This chain connects TRBV7-9 to TRBJ1-4; weak D call: TRBD1 (5 bases). The CDR3 sequence is 14 residues long. V was trimmed by 5 bases and J by 4 bases, leaving 11 bases between them. Germline V gives CDR1 SEHNR, CDR2 FQNEAQ (reference sequence). CDR3 sequence (DNA): TGTGCCAGCAGCCCGGGACCGATTAATGAAAAACTGTTTTTT. Its protein is CASSPGPINEKLFF.

The J gene is TRBJ1-3, the V gene TRBV9; 9 bases match TRBD1. The germline CDR1 and CDR2 sequences are SGDLS and YYNGEE. The CDR3 runs to 12 residues. The V gene end was trimmed by 10 bases and the J gene end by 2 bases; junction bases not matched to a gene: 1. The CDR3 here is CAGQGPGNTIYF. For the CDR3, the DNA is TGTGCCGGACAGGGGCCTGGAAACACCATATATTTT.

The J gene is TRBJ2-7, the V gene TRBV7-2; D is unresolved. This CDR3 spans 15 amino acids. V dropped 1 base and J dropped 2 bases, with 12 bases sitting between them. Germline CDR1 is SGHTA and CDR2 is FQGNSA. CDR3 protein: CASSLDKDAPYEQYF. DNA of the CDR3: TGTGCCAGCAGCTTAGATAAAGACGCCCCCTACGAGCAGTACTTC.

This clone was found a few times. The chain combines TRBV10-2 with TRBJ2-5; D gene ambiguous. In germline, CDR1 is WSHSY, CDR2 SAAADI. Trimming took 5 bases from V and 5 from J, leaving 6 bases between them. The CDR3 consists of 11 residues. The CDR3 region has the DNA TGCGCCAGCAGTCCCATGGAGACCCAGTACTTC. It codes for CASSPMETQYF.

This chain joins TRBV29-1 and TRBJ2-1, with D tentatively TRBD2 (6 bases). Germline CDR1 SQVTM, CDR2 ANQGSEA. Between the trimmed V and J ends, which lost 7 bases and 5 bases, there was a span of 12 bases. The CDR3 runs 12 residues. CDR3 sequence: CSATRGNNEQFF. CDR3 nucleotide sequence: TGCAGCGCCACACGGGGGAACAATGAGCAGTTCTTC.

J is TRBJ1-5 and V is TRBV4-2, with D uncertain. Germline V gives CDR1 LGHNA, CDR2 YNFKEQ. The germline V and J ends were trimmed by 1 base and 0 bases, with 10 bases remaining between them. The CDR3 is 16 residues long. CDR3 DNA sequence: TGTGCCAGCAGCCAAGCGGCAGGCAATAGCAATCAGCCCCAGCATTTT. Residues: CASSQAAGNSNQPQHF.

A note on this clone: At the DNA level, this CDR3 is encoded by other sequences in the same sample as well. This sequence joins TRBV9 and TRBJ2-7; TRBD2 agrees at 14 bases. Germline lookup yields CDR1 SGDLS and CDR2 YYNGEE. Trimming cost V 2 bases and J 7 bases; bases outside gene matches: 5. CDR3 length equals 15 residues. The CDR3: CASSVEGLAGVEQYF. CDR3 DNA sequence: TGTGCCAGCAGCGTGGAGGGACTAGCGGGAGTGGAGCAGTACTTC.

The chain has TRBV5-4 and TRBJ2-1; D gene ambiguous. The V gene's germline CDR1 is SGHNT and CDR2 YYREEE (reference sequence). V lost 0 bases and J 0 bases, leaving 7 bases between the germline ends. CDR3 size: 15 residues. The DNA for the CDR3 is TGTGCCAGCAGCTTGGAGCACAGCTCCTACAATGAGCAGTTCTTC. Translated, it gives CASSLEHSSYNEQFF.

The V gene is TRBV30, the J gene TRBJ1-4; D is unclear. Between the trimmed V and J ends, which lost 1 base and 4 bases, there was a span of 10 bases. From germline, CDR1 is GTSNPN and CDR2 SVGIG (reference sequence). The CDR3 is 14 amino acids. The CDR3: CAWSGVGDNEKLFF. In DNA form, the CDR3 reads TGTGCCTGGAGTGGAGTTGGGGATAATGAAAAACTGTTTTTT.

V and J are TRBV29-1 and TRBJ1-2, with D perhaps TRBD1 (6 bases). CDR1 SQVTM and CDR2 ANQGSEA come from the germline V gene. Trimming removed 4 bases at V and 8 bases at J, with 17 bases between. This CDR3 has 13 residues. The DNA of the CDR3 is TGCAGCGTTGCCCCGGACAGAGCTCGGGGCTACACCTTC. Amino acid sequence: CSVAPDRARGYTF.

The V and J genes are TRBV12-5 and TRBJ2-5, with 9 bases matching TRBD1. Germline loops: CDR1 LGHNT, CDR2 FRNRAP. V lost 7 bases, J lost 5 bases, and 8 bases stayed unmatched. The CDR3 contains 14 residues. CDR3 region: CASAPRTGVETQYF. The DNA for the CDR3 is TGTGCTAGTGCCCCTCGGACAGGGGTGGAGACCCAGTACTTC.

This clone was observed a few times. The V and J genes are TRBV7-2 and TRBJ1-1; TRBD1 agrees at 8 bases. Trimming removed 3 bases from V and 5 bases from J; junction bases left unmatched: 2. Germline CDR1 is SGHTA and CDR2 is FQGNSA. The CDR3 sequence is 13 residues long. The CDR3 spells CASSFDRGTEAFF. The CDR3 region has the DNA TGTGCCAGCAGCTTTGACAGGGGAACTGAAGCTTTCTTT.

The J gene is TRBJ2-7, the V gene TRBV7-2; 9 bases agree with TRBD2. Germline trimming cut 5 bases from V and 3 bases from J; bases unmatched to any gene: 8. The CDR3 has 15 amino acids. Per germline, CDR1 SGHTA and CDR2 FQGNSA. The CDR3 sequence is CASSPGTSRYYEQYF. DNA of the CDR3: TGTGCCAGCAGCCCCGGGACTAGCCGATACTACGAGCAGTACTTC. The full variable domain, rest sourced from reference TRBV7-2 and TRBJ2-7, is GAGVSQSPSNKVTEKGKDVELRCDPISGHTALYWYRQSLGQGLEFLIYFQGNSAPDKSGLPSDRFSAERTGGSVSTLTIQRTQQEDSAVYLCASSPGTSRYYEQYFGPGTRLTVT.

This rearrangement joins TRBV7-9 to TRBJ2-1; D may be TRBD2 (6 bases). The V end was cut by 0 bases, the J end by 6 bases, with 9 bases between. The CDR3 length is 14 residues. CDR1 and CDR2 from the germline V gene are SEHNR and FQNEAQ (reference sequence). In DNA, the CDR3 is TGTGCCAGCAGCTTAGCGGGACTTCCCAATGAGCAGTTCTTC. The encoded protein is CASSLAGLPNEQFF.

The rearrangement uses TRBV28 and TRBJ1-5, with a weak D call TRBD1 (5 bases). The CDR3 runs to 15 residues. V lost 4 bases, J lost 2 bases, and 12 bases lay in between. CDR1 and CDR2 (germline): MDHEN, SYDVKM. For the CDR3, the DNA is TGTGCCAGCAGTTCATCAGGGTGGGGCAATCAGCCCCAGCATTTT. Residues: CASSSSGWGNQPQHF.

The rearrangement uses TRBV11-2 and TRBJ2-5; tentatively, D is TRBD1 (6 bases). The CDR3 contains 15 residues. Between the trimmed V and J ends, which lost 3 bases and 4 bases, there was a span of 15 bases. Germline V gives CDR1 SGHAT, CDR2 FQNNGV. CDR3 DNA sequence: TGTGCCAGCAGCTTTAACAGGGTAGGAGGAGAGACCCAGTACTTC. It codes for CASSFNRVGGETQYF.

This clone was observed a handful of times. The V gene is TRBV9, the J gene TRBJ2-3; 9 bases match TRBD2. Trimming cost V 4 bases and J 0 bases; bases outside gene matches: 6. The CDR3 runs 16 residues. Per germline, CDR1 SGDLS and CDR2 YYNGEE. The CDR3 spells CASSPGLAFSTDTQYF. In DNA, the CDR3 is TGTGCCAGCAGCCCGGGACTAGCCTTTAGCACAGATACGCAGTATTTT.

This clone has just a few counts. This chain joins TRBV29-1 and TRBJ2-1, with TRBD1 matching 8 bases. The germline V gene has CDR1 SQVTM and CDR2 ANQGSEA. This CDR3 is built from 14 residues. V dropped 7 bases and J dropped 5; count of bases not matched to a gene: 10. CDR3 residues: CSGLSRGRDNEQFF. CDR3 nucleotide sequence: TGCAGCGGTCTGTCCAGGGGGCGCGACAATGAGCAGTTCTTC.

At least ten counts were recorded for this clone. The chain has TRBV30 and TRBJ2-3; D remains unclear. V lost 0 bases and J lost 4, with 5 bases in between. The CDR3 runs to 12 residues. Germline V gene sequence: CDR1 GTSNPN, CDR2 SVGIG (reference sequence). The CDR3 is CAWSVVPDTQYF. The DNA for the CDR3 is TGTGCCTGGAGTGTTGTCCCAGATACGCAGTATTTT.

V and J are TRBV6-1 and TRBJ2-5; D not certain. Trimming took 4 bases from V and 2 from J, leaving 14 bases between them. Germline CDR1 and CDR2: MNHNS and SASEGT. The CDR3 covers 15 residues. The CDR3 nucleotides read TGTGCCAGCAGTGCCGTCCTGGGAAGTCAAGAGACCCAGTACTTC. Protein product: CASSAVLGSQETQYF.